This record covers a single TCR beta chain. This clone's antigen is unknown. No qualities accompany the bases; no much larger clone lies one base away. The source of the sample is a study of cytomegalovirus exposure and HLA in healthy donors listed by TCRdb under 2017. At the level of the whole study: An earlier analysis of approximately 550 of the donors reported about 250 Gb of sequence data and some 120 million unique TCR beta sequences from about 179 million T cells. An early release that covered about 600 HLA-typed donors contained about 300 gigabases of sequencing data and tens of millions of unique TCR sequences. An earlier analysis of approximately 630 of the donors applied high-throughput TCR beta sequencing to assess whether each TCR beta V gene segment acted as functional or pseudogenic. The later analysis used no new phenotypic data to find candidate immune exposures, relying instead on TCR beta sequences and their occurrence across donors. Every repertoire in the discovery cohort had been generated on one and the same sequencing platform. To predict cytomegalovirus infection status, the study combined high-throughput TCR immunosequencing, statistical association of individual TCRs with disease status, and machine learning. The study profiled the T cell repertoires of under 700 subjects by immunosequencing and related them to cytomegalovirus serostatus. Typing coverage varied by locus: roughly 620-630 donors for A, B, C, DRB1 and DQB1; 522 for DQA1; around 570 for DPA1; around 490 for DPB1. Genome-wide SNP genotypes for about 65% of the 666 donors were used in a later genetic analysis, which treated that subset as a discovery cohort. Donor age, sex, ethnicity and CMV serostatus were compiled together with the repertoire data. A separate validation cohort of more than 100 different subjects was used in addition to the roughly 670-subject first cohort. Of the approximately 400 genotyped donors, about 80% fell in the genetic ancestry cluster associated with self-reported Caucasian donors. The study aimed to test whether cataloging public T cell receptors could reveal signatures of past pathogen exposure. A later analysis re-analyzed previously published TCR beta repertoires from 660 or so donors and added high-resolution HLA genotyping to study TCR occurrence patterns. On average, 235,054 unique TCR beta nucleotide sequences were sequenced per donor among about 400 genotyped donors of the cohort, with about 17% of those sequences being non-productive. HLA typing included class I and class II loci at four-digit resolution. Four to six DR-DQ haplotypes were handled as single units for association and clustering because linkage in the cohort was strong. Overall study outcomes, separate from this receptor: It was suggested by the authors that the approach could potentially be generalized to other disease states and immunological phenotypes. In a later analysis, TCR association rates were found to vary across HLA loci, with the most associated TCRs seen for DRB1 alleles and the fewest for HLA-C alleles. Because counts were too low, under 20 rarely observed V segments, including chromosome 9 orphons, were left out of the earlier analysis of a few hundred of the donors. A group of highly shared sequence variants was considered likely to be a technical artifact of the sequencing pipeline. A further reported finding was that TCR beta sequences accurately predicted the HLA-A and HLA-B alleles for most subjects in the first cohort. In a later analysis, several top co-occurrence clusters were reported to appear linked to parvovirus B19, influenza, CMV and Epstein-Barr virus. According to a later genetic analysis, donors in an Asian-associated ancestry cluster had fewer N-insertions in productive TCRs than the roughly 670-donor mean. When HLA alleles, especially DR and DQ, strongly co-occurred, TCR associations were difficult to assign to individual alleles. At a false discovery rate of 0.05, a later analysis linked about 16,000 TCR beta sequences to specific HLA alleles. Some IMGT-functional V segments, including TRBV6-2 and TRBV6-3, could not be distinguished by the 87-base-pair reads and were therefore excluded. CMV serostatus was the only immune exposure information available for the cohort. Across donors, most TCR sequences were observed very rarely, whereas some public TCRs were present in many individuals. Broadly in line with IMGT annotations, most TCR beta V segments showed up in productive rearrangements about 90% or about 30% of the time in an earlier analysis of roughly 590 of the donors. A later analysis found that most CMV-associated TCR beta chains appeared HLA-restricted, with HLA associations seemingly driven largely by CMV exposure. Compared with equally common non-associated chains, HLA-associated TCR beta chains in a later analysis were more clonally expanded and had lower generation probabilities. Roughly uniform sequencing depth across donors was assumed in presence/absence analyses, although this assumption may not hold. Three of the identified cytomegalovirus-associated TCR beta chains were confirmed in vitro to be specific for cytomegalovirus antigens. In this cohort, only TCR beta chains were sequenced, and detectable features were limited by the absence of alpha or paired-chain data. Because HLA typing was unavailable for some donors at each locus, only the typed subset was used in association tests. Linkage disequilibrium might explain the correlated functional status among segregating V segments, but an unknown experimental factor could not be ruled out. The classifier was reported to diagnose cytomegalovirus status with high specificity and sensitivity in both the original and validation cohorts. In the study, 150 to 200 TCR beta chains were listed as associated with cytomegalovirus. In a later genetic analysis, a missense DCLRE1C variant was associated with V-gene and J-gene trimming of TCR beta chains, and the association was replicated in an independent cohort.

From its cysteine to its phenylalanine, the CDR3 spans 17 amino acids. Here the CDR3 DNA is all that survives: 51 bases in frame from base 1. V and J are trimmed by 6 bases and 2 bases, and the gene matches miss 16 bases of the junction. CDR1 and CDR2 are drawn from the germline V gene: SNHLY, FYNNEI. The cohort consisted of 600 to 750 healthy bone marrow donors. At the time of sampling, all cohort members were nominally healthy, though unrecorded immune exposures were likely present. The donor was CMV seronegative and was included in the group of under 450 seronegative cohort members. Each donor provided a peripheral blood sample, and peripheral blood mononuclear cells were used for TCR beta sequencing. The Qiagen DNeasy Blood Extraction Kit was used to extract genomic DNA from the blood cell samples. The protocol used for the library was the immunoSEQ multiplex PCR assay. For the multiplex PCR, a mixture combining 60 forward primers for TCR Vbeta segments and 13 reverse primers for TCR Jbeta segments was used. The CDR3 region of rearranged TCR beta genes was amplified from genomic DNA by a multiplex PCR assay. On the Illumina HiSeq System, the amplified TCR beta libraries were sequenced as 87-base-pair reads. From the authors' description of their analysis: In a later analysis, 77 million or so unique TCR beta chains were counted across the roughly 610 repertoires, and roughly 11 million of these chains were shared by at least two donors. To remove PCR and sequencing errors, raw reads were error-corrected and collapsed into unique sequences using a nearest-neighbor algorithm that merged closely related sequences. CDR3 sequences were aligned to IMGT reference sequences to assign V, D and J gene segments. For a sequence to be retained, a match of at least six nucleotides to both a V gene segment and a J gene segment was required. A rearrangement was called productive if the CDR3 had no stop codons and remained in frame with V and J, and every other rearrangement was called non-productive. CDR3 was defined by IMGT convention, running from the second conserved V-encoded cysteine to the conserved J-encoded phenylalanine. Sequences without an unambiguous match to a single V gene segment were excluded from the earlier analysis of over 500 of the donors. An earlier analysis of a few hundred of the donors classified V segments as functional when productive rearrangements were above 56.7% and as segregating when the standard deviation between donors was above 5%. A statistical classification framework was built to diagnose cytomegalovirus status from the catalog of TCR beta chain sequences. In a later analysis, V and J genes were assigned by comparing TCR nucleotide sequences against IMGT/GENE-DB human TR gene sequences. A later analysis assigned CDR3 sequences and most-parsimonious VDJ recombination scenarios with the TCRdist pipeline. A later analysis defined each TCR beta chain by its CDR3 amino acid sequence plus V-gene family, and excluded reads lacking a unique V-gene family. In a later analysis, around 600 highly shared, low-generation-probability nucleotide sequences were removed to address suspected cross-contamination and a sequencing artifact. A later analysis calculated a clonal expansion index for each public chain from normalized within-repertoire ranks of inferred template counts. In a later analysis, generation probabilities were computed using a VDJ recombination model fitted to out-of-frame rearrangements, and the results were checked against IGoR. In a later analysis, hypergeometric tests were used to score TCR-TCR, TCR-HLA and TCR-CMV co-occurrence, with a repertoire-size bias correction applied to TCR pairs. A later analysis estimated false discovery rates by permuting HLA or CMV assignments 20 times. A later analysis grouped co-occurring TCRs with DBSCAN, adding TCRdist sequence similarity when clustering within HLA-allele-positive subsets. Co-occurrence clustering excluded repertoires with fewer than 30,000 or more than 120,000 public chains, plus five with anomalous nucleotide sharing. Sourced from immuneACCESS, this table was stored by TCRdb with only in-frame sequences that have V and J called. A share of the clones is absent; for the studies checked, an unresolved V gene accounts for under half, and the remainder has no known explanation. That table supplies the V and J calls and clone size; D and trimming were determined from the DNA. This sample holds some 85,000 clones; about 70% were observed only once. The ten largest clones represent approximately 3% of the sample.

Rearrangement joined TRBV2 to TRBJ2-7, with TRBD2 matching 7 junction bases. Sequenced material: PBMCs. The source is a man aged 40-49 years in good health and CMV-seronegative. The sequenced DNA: TGTGCCAGCAGGGGAGGACCATATAGGGGACTAACCTACGAGCAGTACTTC. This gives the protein CASRGGPYRGLTYEQYF.